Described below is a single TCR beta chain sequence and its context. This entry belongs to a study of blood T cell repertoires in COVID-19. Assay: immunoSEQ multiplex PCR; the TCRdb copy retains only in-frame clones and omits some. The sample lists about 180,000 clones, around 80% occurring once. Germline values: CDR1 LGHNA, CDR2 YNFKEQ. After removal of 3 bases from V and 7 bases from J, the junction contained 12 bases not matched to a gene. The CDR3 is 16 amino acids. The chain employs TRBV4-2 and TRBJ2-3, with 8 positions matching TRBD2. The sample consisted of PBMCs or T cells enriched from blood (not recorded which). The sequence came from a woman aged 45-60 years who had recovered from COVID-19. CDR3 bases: TGTGCCAGCAGCCAGAACCCCGGGACTAGTAGGAATACGCAGTATTTT. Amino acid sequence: CASSQNPGTSRNTQYF.